Sequencing of this TCR beta chain was carried out in a study of T cell responses to AZD1222 COVID-19 vaccine (dated by TCRdb to the early 2020s). Regarding the complete study: A total of just over 230 trial participants underwent TCR sequencing, of whom roughly 210 had received two doses of AZD1222 and some 25 had received two doses of the MenACWY control vaccine. Trial participants were enrolled into age subgroups of 18-55, 56-69 and 70-plus years, which contained around 150, 28 and 57 TCR-sequenced participants, respectively. What the study reported, not specific to this receptor: After two AZD1222 doses, spike-specific TCR breadth and depth were significantly higher than at day 0 and than in MenACWY recipients. Epitopes outside the regions mutated in the B.1.351 and B.1.1.7 variants were reportedly recognized by nearly half of the unique spike-specific TCRs. The 56-69-year group was small, and its depth increase did not reach significance, likely because of low power. No day 14 peak-response samples were available, so repertoires were characterized only after the peak T cell response. The vaccine-associated CD4 TCRs covered the entire spike protein, and the dominant responses fell in regions 160-218 and 743-854. Conclusions about previously exposed vaccinees are limited because only five to seven AZD1222 recipients were SARS-CoV-2 seropositive at baseline. Most participants were white British and females outnumbered males, and the authors suggested that clonal diversity may have been underestimated.

The time point label, read with the paper, signifies: about 28 days (+/-7) after the second vaccine dose. AZD1222 recipients with second doses at about 4 weeks or about 12 weeks were pooled, because spike-specific TCR depth and breadth did not differ between schedules. Samples from vaccinated people were obtained from the UK trials COV001 and COV002, which included a single-blind randomized controlled phase 2/3 trial of AZD1222 (ChAdOx1 nCoV-19) in healthy adults. Trial participant PBMC samples were collected at day 0 and day 28 after the second dose for TCRbeta chain sequencing. From the germline V gene, CDR1 is MNHEY and CDR2 is SVGAGI. The CDR3, from cysteine to phenylalanine, totals 15 residues. Of all the DNA, just the CDR3 is kept, 45 bases in frame from base 1. V lost 8 bases and J lost 5 bases; the stretch between them is 18 bases long. The CDR3 regions of human TCRbeta chains were analyzed by immunosequencing. Per the authors' processing: TCRs in the repertoires were compared against a reference library of SARS-CoV-2-specific TCRs that had been generated with the MIRA antigen-specificity platform. Breadth was defined as the fraction of unique TCRs that were SARS-CoV-2-associated, and depth was defined as the fraction of total T cells that were SARS-CoV-2-associated. Using the MIRA data, each spike-specific TCR was assigned both to the spike region to which the TCR was reactive and to a CD4 or CD8 class. Log10-transformed breadth and depth values were compared by one-way ANOVA with Sidak's multiple comparisons tests. TCRdb mirrors the immuneACCESS table, restricted to in-frame sequences. Some clones are absent from its copies; in checked studies, under half trace to an unresolved V gene, and the reason for the others is unknown. V, J and clone size are taken as reported in that table, and D and trimming were inferred from the DNA itself. The table for this sample lists 110,000 or so clones; roughly 91% of them were counted only once. Together, the top ten hold less than 4% of the sample.

Regarding this clone: Its antigen is not yet known. Base qualities are missing; no much larger clone stands one base away.

This sample comprised peripheral blood, obtained 28 days after the second AZD1222 dose. The V and J segments used are TRBV6-5 and TRBJ2-2; the D call is possibly TRBD1 or TRBD2, each sharing 5 bases. The origin of this receptor is an adult who received the AZD1222 COVID-19 vaccine. Here the CDR3 is given as CASSRGTRRTGELFF. The nucleotide sequence is given as TGTGCCAGCTCTCGGGGCACCAGGAGGACCGGGGAGCTGTTTTTT.